One T cell receptor (beta chain) is described in this entry. Treatment given: some 20 received Ad26.COV2.S at low or high dose, single or two shots; 5 received placebo; per-sample allocation not given. It was on day 63 after the first vaccine or placebo injection that samples were taken. This CDR3 is built from 17 residues. Trimming cost V 0 bases and J 2 bases, with 15 bases left between them. Germline CDR1 reads KGHSH; CDR2 reads LQKENI. These data originate in a study of Ad26.COV2.S vaccination and SARS-CoV-2 variants. Sequenced by immunoSEQ multiplex PCR; TCRdb stores in-frame clones only, minus some. The table has about 450,000 clones, 80% to 90% seen once; the top ten hold around 2.5%.

Sequencing used peripheral blood, obtained in a trial of Ad26.COV2.S vaccine versus placebo. This receptor was identified in a person aged 18 to 65 who received the Ad26.COV2.S COVID-19 vaccine or a placebo. V usage is TRBV18 and J usage is TRBJ2-3, with D maybe TRBD1 (6 bases). The CDR3 spells CASSPPGDRSFTDTQYF. Written as DNA, the CDR3 is TGTGCCAGCTCACCACCGGGAGACAGGAGCTTCACAGATACGCAGTATTTT.